These T cell receptor beta chains were read from a single sample in a study of T cells of healthy individuals. TCRdb reprocessed the 5' RACE reads with MiXCR, giving one entry per CDR3 protein. The sample records around 98,000 distinct CDR3 sequences, approximately 18% being singletons. Every receptor here comes from a human donor in good health. Both conserved end residues are part of each CDR3. D genes are given only for firm matches. Size values are once, few and many counts, or a class for expanded clones, and some rows have none.

.	few	TRBV6-5	TRBJ2-3	TGTGCCAGCAGTTACAAGTCAGCCTTTAGCACAGATACGCAGTATTTT	CASSYKSAFSTDTQYF
TRBD1	few	TRBV10-3	TRBJ2-7	TGTGCCATCAGTGACCCGGGACAGCCCTACGAGCAGTACTTC	CAISDPGQPYEQYF
.	few	TRBV3-1	TRBJ2-1	TGTGCCAGCAGCCAGGGATCGAGGGTCTCCTACAATGAGCAGTTCTTC	CASSQGSRVSYNEQFF
TRBD2	.	TRBV20-1	TRBJ2-3	TGCAGTGCTAGAGATCTTTGGAGCGGGGCTAGCACAGATACGCAGTATTTT	CSARDLWSGASTDTQYF
.	.	TRBV6-5	TRBJ1-5	TGTGCCAGCAGCCGAGCAGGGGGCAATCAGCCCCAGCATTTT	CASSRAGGNQPQHF
.	.	TRBV7-4	TRBJ2-3	TGTGCCAGCAGCCGGGCAGGGGATTTCACAGATACGCAGTATTTT	CASSRAGDFTDTQYF
.	many	TRBV18	TRBJ2-7	TGTGCCAGCTCGCCTGGCGGGGGCCGGTACGAGCAGTACTTC	CASSPGGGRYEQYF
TRBD1	many	TRBV12-3/TRBV12-4	TRBJ1-1	TGTGCCAGCGGCGGGGACAGGAACACTGAAGCTTTCTTT	CASGGDRNTEAFF
.	.	TRBV9	TRBJ2-5	TGTGCCAGCAGCCCTCTAGGACGAGGAGCGATTGAGACCCAGTACTTC	CASSPLGRGAIETQYF
.	.	TRBV6-2/TRBV6-3	TRBJ1-5	TGTGCCAGCAGTAGTCGCCGGGCGAGAGATCAGCCCCAGCATTTT	CASSSRRARDQPQHF
.	many	TRBV28	TRBJ2-7	TGTGCCAGCAGTTTAAGGCAGGGCTCCTACGAGCAGTACTTC	CASSLRQGSYEQYF
TRBD1	many	TRBV12-3/TRBV12-4	TRBJ1-1	TGTGCCAGCATAGTGGGGACAGGTGAAGCTTTCTTT	CASIVGTGEAFF
TRBD1	.	TRBV7-3	TRBJ1-2	TGTGCCAGCAGACCGCCCGGGACAGGGCTATCGGACTATGGCTACACCTTC	CASRPPGTGLSDYGYTF
TRBD2	few	TRBV6-2/TRBV6-3	TRBJ2-2	TGTGCCAGCAGTTACGTGCTCCTAGCGGGGGGGCGGAACACCGGGGAGCTGTTTTTT	CASSYVLLAGGRNTGELFF
.	few	TRBV3-1	TRBJ2-1	TGTGCCAGCAGCCAAGGGATACTCCCTGACAATGAGCAGTTCTTC	CASSQGILPDNEQFF
.	few	TRBV5-1	TRBJ1-5	TGCGCCAGCAGCTTTGAGGGGGACCAGCCCCAGCATTTT	CASSFEGDQPQHF
.	few	TRBV6-4	TRBJ2-3	TGTGCCAGCAGTCTAACAGGAGGAGGGACAGATACGCAGTATTTT	CASSLTGGGTDTQYF
TRBD1	.	TRBV28	TRBJ2-7	TGTGTCAGCAGATCAATCGGACAGGGGGTCTACGAGCAGTACTTC	CVSRSIGQGVYEQYF
TRBD1	few	TRBV6-2/TRBV6-3	TRBJ1-5	TGTGCCAGCAGCCCCACAGGGGACAATCAGCCCCAGCGGGACAATCAGCCCCAGCATTTT	CASSPTGDNQPQRDNQPQHF
.	.	TRBV7-2	TRBJ1-3	TGTGCCAGCAGCTTACAAATCAGGGAAGGAAACACCATATATTTT	CASSLQIREGNTIYF
.	.	TRBV6-2/TRBV6-3	TRBJ1-5	TGTGCCAGCAGCGCGGTGGATCAGCCCCAGCATTTT	CASSAVDQPQHF
TRBD2	few	TRBV5-1	TRBJ2-3	TGCGCCAGCAGCAGCAGCGGGGCCTCCACAGATACGCAGTATTTT	CASSSSGASTDTQYF
.	many	TRBV4-1	TRBJ2-5	TGCGCCAGCAGCCAAAACAGCGGACAGCTCAAGGAGACCCAGTACTTC	CASSQNSGQLKETQYF
TRBD1	few	TRBV6-4	TRBJ1-6	TGTGCCAGCAGTGACTCGACAGGGGGCAATTCACCCCTCCACTTT	CASSDSTGGNSPLHF
TRBD2	.	TRBV5-6	TRBJ2-6	TGTGCCAGCAGCCCCGGGACTAGCGGTTTCTCTGGGGCCAACGTCCTGACTTTC	CASSPGTSGFSGANVLTF
.	few	TRBV20-1	TRBJ1-6	TGCAGTGCTAGGTTTGGGTCGGATTCACCCCTCCACTTT	CSARFGSDSPLHF
.	few	TRBV4-3	TRBJ1-3	TGCGCCAGCAGCCAAGTTGGCAGCTCTGGAAACACCATATATTTT	CASSQVGSSGNTIYF
.	many	TRBV7-9	TRBJ1-2	TGTGCCAGCAGCGAAAAGGACGGAGGCTACACCTTC	CASSEKDGGYTF
.	.	TRBV29-1	TRBJ2-5	TGCAGCGGGTCTGGGGGCCAAGAGACCCAGTACTTC	CSGSGGQETQYF
.	few	TRBV6-4	TRBJ2-7	TGTGCCAGCCACTACGAGCAGTACTTC	CASHYEQYF
TRBD2	.	TRBV4-3	TRBJ2-1	TGCGCCAGCAGCCAAGATATTGAACTAGCGGGAGGTATCTACAATGAGCAGTTCTTC	CASSQDIELAGGIYNEQFF
.	many	TRBV28	TRBJ1-5	TGTGCCAGCAGTTTCCCGGGTCAGCCCCAGCATTTT	CASSFPGQPQHF
TRBD2	.	TRBV10-1	TRBJ2-1	TGCGCCAGCAGTATGGGGGGGGTCGCATACAATGAGCAGTTCTTC	CASSMGGVAYNEQFF